By share of the sample, the clone carrying this T cell receptor (beta chain) is large (0.1 to 1%). This specimen belongs to a study of tissue T cells after allogeneic stem cell transplantation. CDR3 length: 13 amino acids. With 5 bases removed from V and 5 bases from J, the gap between germline ends came to 11 bases. Per the germline V gene, CDR1 is SGHTA and CDR2 is FQGTGA. Some clones are missing from TCRdb's copy, which holds only in-frame ones; the method was immunoSEQ multiplex PCR. The repertoire consists of around 860 clones, with 45% to 50% occurring once and the leading ten covering more than 40%.

The chain recombines TRBV7-3 with TRBJ2-3, with D possibly TRBD2 on 5 matching bases. The sample was blood, taken at autopsy. The source is a female patient between 40 and 75 years old with steroid-refractory graft-versus-host disease after an allogeneic stem cell transplant. Some T cells may be supplied by the graft donor. The CDR3: CASSPRREDTQYF. The CDR3 DNA follows: TGTGCCAGCAGCCCCCGCCGGGAAGATACGCAGTATTTT.